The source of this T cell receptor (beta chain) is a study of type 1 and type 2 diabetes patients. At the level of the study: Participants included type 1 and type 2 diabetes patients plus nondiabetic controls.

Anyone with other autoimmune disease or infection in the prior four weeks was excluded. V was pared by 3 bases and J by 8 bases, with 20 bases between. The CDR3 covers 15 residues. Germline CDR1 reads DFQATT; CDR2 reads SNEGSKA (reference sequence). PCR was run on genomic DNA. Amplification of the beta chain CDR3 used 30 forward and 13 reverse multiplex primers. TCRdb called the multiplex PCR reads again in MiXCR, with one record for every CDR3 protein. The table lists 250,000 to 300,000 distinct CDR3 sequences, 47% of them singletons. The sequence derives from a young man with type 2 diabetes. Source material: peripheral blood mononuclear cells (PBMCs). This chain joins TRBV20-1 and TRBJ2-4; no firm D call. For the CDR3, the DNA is TGCAGTGCTAGGTTCGCGCAGTCGGTAGAAGACATTCAGTACTTC. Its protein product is CSARFAQSVEDIQYF.